This T cell receptor (beta chain) was retrieved from a study of control samples from healthy donors and cancer patients. The table came from immunoSEQ multiplex PCR; TCRdb's copy has only in-frame clones and leaves some out. The sample contains around 79,000 clones, roughly 93% of which appear only once. The CDR3 is 15 residues long. Per the germline V gene, CDR1 is SSHAT and CDR2 is FNYEAQ (reference sequence). To note about this clone: Germline is not matched at one junction end, which may reflect a read error.

Source material: PBMCs. This receptor was obtained from a woman between 35 and 50 years old with lung cancer. This chain joins TRBV7-7 and TRBJ2-1; D might be TRBD1 (6 bases). Here the CDR3 DNA reads TGTGCTAGCAGCTTAGAAGCAGGGGTTAGCAATGAGCAGTTCTTC. Translating gives CASSLEAGVSNEQFF.